Presented here are 4 T cell receptor beta chains from one specimen sequenced in a study of metastatic and nonmetastatic thyroid tumors. TCRdb used MiXCR to call clones anew from the PCR reads. The repertoire holds roughly 25,000 clones, around 14% seen once, with approximately 3.3% in the top ten. Not a single patient had been given any form of treatment at any point before undergoing thyroid surgery. Material for sequencing was blood. Receptors were obtained from a female donor with papillary thyroid cancer or a benign thyroid nodule (not recorded which). Some clones in this sample may be carry-over from other donors' samples.

This clone showed up just once. The chain links TRBV5-4 to TRBJ1-2; the D gene is possibly TRBD1 (6 bases). The germline V gene encodes CDR1 SGHNT and CDR2 YYREEE (reference sequence). This CDR3 region has 12 residues. The V end lost 4 bases, the J end lost 6 bases, and 10 bases lay between the germline ends. This CDR3 is CASSGWGHGYTF. CDR3 nucleotides: TGTGCCAGCAGCGGATGGGGGCATGGCTACACCTTC.

About this clone: The junction departs from the called germline gene at one end, perhaps through a read error. The chain links TRBV15 to TRBJ2-3, with D maybe TRBD2 (5 bases). Germline V CDR1 and CDR2: LNHNV, YYDKDF (reference sequence). The length of the CDR3 is 18 residues. CDR3 in DNA: TGTGCCACCAGCAGAGATACGCTAGCTGGAGCTGGAACAGATACGCATTATTTT. Residues: CATSRDTLAGAGTDTHYF.

This clone showed up many times. The CDR3 reads CASSPPGTSGTPGFF. CDR3 in DNA: TGTGCCAGCTCACCACCGGGGACTAGCGGGACCCCGGGGTTCTTC. The chain is built from TRBV18 and TRBJ2-1, with TRBD2 identical over 13 bases. Per the germline V gene, CDR1 is KGHSH and CDR2 is LQKENI. The length of the CDR3 is 15 residues. V lost 0 bases, J lost 15 bases, and 8 bases stayed unmatched.

There are many counts of this clone. The chain employs TRBV11-3 and TRBJ2-5; weak D call: TRBD2 (6 bases). CDR1 and CDR2 from the germline V gene are SGHNT and YENEEA. CDR3 length: 14 amino acids. V shed 5 bases and J shed 3 bases, with 13 bases lying between them. CDR3 loop: CASSPRASEETQYF. CDR3 coding DNA: TGTGCCAGCAGCCCCCGGGCTAGCGAAGAGACCCAGTACTTC. Combining the CDR3 with reference TRBV11-3 and TRBJ2-5 gives the whole variable domain EAGVVQSPRYKIIEKKQPVAFWCNPISGHNTLYWYLQNLGQGPELLIRYENEEAVDDSQLPKDRFSAERLKGVDSTLKIQPAELGDSAVYLCASSPRASEETQYFGPGTRLLVL.